The clone carrying this T cell receptor beta chain was recorded many times. Via MiXCR, TCRdb re-called the 5' RACE reads, giving one row per CDR3 protein. The data hold over 50,000 distinct CDR3 sequences, with roughly 22% observed a single time. The CDR3 is 14 amino acids. Germline-derived CDR1 and CDR2 are SGHVS and FQNEAQ. Losses at the gene ends were 4 bases for V and 6 bases for J; bases not matched to a gene: 8. What was sequenced was tumor-infiltrating naive CD4+ T cells sorted from the breast tumor. Subset defined: naive CD4+ T cells, CD4+CD45RA+CD25-. The chain links TRBV7-8 to TRBJ2-7; 8 bases map to TRBD2. The origin of this receptor is a female donor with breast cancer. This CDR3 is CASSWVSGNTEQYF. As DNA, the CDR3 is TGTGCCAGCAGCTGGGTTAGCGGGAATACCGAGCAGTACTTC.